The clone carrying this TCR beta chain has just a few counts. Its antigen is unknown. The data originate from a study of beta chain features in type 1 diabetes. Notes on the study in general: Patients with Type 1 diabetes showed moderately but significantly shorter TCRB CDR3s in all four CD4+ subsets.

The study reverse transcribed the entire isolated RNA, so it sequenced expressed TCRB transcripts. Profiling relied on immunoSEQ multiplex PCR, and the TCRdb table lists in-frame clones only, not all of them. Of a few hundred thousand clones listed, approximately 13% were seen once; the top ten hold about 0.016%. One heparinised blood draw averaging roughly 120 mL was given by each donor. By way of CD45RO/CCR7/CD25/CD127/CD95/CD27, the CD4+ regulatory, stem cell-like memory, central memory and naive cells were sorted. Without exception, sorted populations had purity beyond 98%. This CDR3 comprises 15 residues. The V end lost 0 bases, the J end lost 3 bases, and 11 bases lay between the germline ends. Germline assignment: CDR1 LGHNA and CDR2 YSLEER.

This sequence joins TRBV4-3 and TRBJ1-2, with D unclear. The sequence was obtained from a woman younger than 35 with type 1 diabetes. The sequencing sample was made of naive CD4+ T cells from blood. The CDR3 here is CASSQDSGLHYGYTF. CDR3 in DNA: TGCGCCAGCAGCCAAGATTCTGGGCTGCACTATGGCTACACCTTC.